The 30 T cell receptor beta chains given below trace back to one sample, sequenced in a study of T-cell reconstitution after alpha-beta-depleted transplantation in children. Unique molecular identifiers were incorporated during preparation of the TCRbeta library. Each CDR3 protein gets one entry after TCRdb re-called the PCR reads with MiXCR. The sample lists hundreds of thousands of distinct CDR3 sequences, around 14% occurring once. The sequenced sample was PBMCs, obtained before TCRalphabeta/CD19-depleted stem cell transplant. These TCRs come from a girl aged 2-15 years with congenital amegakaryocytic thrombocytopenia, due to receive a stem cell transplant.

The CDR3, as DNA: TGTGCCACCACGGAGCGCTACTACAATGAGCAGTTCTTC. Protein sequence: CATTERYYNEQFF. The chain carries TRBV15 and TRBJ2-1; no clear D gene. Germline values: CDR1 LNHNV, CDR2 YYDKDF (reference sequence). This CDR3 spans 13 amino acids. Trimming removed 7 bases at V and 3 bases at J, with 10 bases between.

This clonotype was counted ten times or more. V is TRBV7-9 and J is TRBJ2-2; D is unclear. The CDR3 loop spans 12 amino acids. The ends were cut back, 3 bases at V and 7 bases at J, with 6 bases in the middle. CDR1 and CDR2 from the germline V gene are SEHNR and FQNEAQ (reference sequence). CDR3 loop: CASSFSFGELFF. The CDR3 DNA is TGTGCCAGCAGCTTTTCTTTCGGGGAGCTGTTTTTT.

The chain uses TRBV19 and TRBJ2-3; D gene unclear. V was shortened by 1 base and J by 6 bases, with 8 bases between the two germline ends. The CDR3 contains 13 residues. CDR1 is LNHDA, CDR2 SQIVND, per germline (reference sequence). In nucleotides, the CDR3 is TGTGCCAGTAGTATAGCAGGTGGGGATACGCAGTATTTT. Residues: CASSIAGGDTQYF.

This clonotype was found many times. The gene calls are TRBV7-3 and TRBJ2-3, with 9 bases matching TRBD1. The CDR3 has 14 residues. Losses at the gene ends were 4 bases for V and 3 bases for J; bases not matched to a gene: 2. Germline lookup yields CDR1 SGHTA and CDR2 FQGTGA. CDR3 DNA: TGTGCCAGCAGCTCCGGGACAGGGACAGATACGCAGTATTTT. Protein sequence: CASSSGTGTDTQYF.

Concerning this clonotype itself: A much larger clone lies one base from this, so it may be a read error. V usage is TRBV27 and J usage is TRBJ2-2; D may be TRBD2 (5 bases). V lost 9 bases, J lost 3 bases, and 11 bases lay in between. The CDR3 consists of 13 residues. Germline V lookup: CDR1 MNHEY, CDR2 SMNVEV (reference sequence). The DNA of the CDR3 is TGTGCCAGAAGTGGGAGTTACACCGGGGAGCTGTTTTTT. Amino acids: CARSGSYTGELFF.

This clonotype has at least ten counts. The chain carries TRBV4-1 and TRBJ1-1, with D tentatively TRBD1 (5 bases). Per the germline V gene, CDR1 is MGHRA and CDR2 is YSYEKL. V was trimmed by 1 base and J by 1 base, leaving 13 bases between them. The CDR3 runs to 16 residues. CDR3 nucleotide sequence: TGCGCCAGCAGCCAAGTAATTTGGGACGGGAACACTGAAGCTTTCTTT. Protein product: CASSQVIWDGNTEAFF.

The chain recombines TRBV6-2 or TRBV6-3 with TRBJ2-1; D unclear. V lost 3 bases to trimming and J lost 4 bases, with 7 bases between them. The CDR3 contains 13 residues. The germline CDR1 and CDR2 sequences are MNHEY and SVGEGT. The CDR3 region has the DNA TGTGCCAGCAGTTATCCAACTTACAATGAGCAGTTCTTC. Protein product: CASSYPTYNEQFF.

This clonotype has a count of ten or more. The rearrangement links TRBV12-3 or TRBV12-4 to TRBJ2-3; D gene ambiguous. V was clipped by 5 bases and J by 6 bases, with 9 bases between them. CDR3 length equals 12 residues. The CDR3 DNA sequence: TGTGCCAGCAGTCGACTCGTGGATACGCAGTATTTT. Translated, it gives CASSRLVDTQYF.

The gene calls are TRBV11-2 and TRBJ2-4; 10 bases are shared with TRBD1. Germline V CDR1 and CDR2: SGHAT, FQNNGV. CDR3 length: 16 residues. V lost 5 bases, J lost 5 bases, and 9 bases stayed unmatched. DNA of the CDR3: TGTGCCAGCAGCGTTCCATCCGGGACAGGGGAAAACATTCAGTACTTC. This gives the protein CASSVPSGTGENIQYF.

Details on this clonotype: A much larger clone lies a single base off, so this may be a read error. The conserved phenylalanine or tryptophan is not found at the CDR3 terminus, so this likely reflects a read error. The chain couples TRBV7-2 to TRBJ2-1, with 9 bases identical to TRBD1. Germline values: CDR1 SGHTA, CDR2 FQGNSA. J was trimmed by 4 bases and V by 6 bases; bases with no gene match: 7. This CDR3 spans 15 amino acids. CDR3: CASRERTGVYNEQFS. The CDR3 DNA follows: TGTGCCAGCAGAGAAAGGACAGGGGTGTACAATGAGCAGTTCTCC.

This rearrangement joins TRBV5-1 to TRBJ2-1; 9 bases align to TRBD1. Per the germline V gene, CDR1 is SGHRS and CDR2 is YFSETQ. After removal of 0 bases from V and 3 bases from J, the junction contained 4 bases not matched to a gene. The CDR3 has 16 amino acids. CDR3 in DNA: TGCGCCAGCAGCTTGGAGGGGACAGGGCTCTACAATGAGCAGTTCTTC. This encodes CASSLEGTGLYNEQFF.

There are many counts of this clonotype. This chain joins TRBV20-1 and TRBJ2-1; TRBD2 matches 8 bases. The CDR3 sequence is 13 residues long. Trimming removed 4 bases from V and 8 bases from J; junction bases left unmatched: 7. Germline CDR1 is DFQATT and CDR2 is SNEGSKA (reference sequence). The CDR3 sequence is CSANKGGRYEQFF. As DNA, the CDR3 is TGCAGTGCTAATAAGGGCGGGAGGTATGAGCAGTTCTTC.

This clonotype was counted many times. CDR3 in DNA: TGTGCCAGCAGTCCCGGGAGGCCCCGCTACAATGAGCAGTTCTTC. It translates to CASSPGRPRYNEQFF. The rearrangement uses TRBV12-3 or TRBV12-4 and TRBJ2-1; 7 bases are shared with TRBD2. CDR3 length equals 15 residues. Losses at the gene ends were 5 bases for V and 3 bases for J; bases not matched to a gene: 7.

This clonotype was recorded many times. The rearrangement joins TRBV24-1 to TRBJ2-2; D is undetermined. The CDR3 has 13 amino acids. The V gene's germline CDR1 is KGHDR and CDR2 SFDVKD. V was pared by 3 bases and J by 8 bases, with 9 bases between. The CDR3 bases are TGTGCCACCAGTGATATACGATATGGGGAGCTGTTTTTT. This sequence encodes CATSDIRYGELFF.

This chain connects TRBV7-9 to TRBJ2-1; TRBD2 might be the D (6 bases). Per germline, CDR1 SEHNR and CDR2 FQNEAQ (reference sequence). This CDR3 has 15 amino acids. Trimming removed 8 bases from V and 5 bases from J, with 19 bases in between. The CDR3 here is CASPPSGVRDNEQFF. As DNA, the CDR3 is TGTGCCAGCCCCCCTTCGGGAGTAAGGGACAATGAGCAGTTCTTC.

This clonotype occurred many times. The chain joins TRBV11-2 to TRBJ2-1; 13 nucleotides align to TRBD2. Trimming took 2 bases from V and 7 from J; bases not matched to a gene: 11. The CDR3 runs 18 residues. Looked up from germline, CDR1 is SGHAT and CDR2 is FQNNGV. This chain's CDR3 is CASSLTLGLAGVGNEQFF. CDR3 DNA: TGTGCCAGCAGCTTAACCCTCGGACTAGCGGGAGTAGGTAATGAGCAGTTCTTC.

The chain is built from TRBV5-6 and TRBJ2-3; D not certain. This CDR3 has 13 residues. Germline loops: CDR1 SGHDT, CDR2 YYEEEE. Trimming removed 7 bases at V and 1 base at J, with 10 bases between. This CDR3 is CASWAGRTDTQYF. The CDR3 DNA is TGTGCCAGCTGGGCCGGCCGCACAGATACGCAGTATTTT.

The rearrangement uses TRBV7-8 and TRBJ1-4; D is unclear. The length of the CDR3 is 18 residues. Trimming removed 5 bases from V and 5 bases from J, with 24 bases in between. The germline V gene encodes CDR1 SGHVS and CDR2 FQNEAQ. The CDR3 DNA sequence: TGTGCCAGCAGCCCGCGTCGCGTGATTGGTCCAGAGAATGAAAAACTGTTTTTT. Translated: CASSPRRVIGPENEKLFF.

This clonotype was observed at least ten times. The CDR3 protein is CASSQRGYETDTQYF. The CDR3 coding sequence is TGCGCCAGCAGCCAAAGAGGGTATGAAACAGATACGCAGTATTTT. This chain connects TRBV4-1 to TRBJ2-3, with D possibly TRBD2 on 5 matching bases. Germline V gives CDR1 MGHRA, CDR2 YSYEKL. There are 15 residues in the CDR3. Trimming removed 2 bases from V and 3 bases from J, with 12 bases in between.

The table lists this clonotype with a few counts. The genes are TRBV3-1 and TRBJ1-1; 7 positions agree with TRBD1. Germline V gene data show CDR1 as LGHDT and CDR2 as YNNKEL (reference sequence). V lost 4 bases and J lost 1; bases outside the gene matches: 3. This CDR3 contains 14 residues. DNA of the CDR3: TGTGCCAGCAGCCGGGGACAGTGGAACACTGAAGCTTTCTTT. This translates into CASSRGQWNTEAFF.

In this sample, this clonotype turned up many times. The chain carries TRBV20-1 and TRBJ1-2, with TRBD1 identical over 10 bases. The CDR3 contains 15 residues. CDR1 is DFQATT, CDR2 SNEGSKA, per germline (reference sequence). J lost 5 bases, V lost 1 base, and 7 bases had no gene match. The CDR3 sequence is CSARAPGTGEYGYTF. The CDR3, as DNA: TGCAGTGCTAGAGCTCCCGGGACAGGGGAATATGGCTACACCTTC.

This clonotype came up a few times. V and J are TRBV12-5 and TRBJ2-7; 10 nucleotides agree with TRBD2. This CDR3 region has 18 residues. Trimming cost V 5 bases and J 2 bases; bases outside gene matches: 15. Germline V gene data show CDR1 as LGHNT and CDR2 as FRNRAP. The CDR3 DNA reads TGTGCTAGTGGTCCGCCTGGTCGGCTAGCGGGAGTCGCCTACGAGCAGTACTTC. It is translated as CASGPPGRLAGVAYEQYF. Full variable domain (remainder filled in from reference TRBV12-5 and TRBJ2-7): DARVTQTPRHKVTEMGQEVTMRCQPILGHNTVFWYRQTMMQGLELLAYFRNRAPLDDSGMPKDRFSAEMPDATLATLKIQPSEPRDSAVYFCASGPPGRLAGVAYEQYFGPGTRLTVT.

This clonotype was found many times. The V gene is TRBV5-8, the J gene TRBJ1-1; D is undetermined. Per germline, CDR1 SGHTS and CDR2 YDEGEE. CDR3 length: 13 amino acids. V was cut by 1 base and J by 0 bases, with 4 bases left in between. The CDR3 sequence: CASSLLLNTEAFF. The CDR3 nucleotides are TGTGCCAGCAGCTTGCTCTTGAACACTGAAGCTTTCTTT.

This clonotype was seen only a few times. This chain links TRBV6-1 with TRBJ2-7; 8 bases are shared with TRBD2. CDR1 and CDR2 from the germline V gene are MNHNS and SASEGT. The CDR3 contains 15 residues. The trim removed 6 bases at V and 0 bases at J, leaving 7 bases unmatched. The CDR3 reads CASSRGGRASYEQYF. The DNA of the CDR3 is TGTGCCAGCAGCCGGGGGGGGAGGGCCTCCTACGAGCAGTACTTC.

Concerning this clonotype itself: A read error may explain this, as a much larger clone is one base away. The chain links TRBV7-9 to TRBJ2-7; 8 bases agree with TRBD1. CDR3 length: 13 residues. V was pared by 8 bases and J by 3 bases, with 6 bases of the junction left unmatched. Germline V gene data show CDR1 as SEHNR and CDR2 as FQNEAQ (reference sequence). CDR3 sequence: CASVGQGIYEQYF. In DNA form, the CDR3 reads TGTGCCAGCGTCGGACAGGGAATCTACGAGCAGTACTTC.

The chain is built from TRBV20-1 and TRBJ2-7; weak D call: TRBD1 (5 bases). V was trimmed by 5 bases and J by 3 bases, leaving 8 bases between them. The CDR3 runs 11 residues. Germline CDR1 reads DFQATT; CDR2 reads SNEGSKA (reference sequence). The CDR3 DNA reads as TGCAGTGCTCCGGACAACTACGAGCAGTACTTC. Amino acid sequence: CSAPDNYEQYF.

The CDR3 DNA reads as TGTGCCATCAGTGCGGGACACGAGCAGTACTTC. This codes for CAISAGHEQYF. The rearrangement uses TRBV10-3 and TRBJ2-7; D is tentatively TRBD1 or TRBD2 (5 bases each). The CDR3 sequence is 11 residues long. Germline lookup yields CDR1 ENHRY and CDR2 SYGVKD. V lost 4 bases and J lost 5, with 6 bases in between.

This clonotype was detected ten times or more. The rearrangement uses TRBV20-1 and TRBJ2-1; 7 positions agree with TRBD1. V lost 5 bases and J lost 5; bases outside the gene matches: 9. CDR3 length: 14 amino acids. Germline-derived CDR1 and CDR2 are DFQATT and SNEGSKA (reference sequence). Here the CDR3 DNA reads TGCAGTGCTGCAGGGACAGACGGCCACAATGAGCAGTTCTTC. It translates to CSAAGTDGHNEQFF.

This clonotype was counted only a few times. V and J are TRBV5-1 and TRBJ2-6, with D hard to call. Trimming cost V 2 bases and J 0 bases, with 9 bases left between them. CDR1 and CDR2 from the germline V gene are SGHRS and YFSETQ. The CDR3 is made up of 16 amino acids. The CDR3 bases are TGCGCCAGCAGCTTTGTCCAAGCCTCTGGGGCCAACGTCCTGACTTTC. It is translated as CASSFVQASGANVLTF.

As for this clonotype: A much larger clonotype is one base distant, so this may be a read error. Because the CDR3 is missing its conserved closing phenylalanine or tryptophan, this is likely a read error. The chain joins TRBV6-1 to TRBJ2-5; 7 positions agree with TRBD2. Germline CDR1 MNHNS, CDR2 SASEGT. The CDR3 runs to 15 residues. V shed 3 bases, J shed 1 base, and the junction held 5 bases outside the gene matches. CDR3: CASSDILASQETQYL. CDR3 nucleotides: TGTGCCAGCAGTGATATACTAGCGTCCCAAGAGACCCAGTACCTC.